This note documents a single T cell receptor (beta chain) sequence. The antigen this receptor binds is unknown. One base away there is no much larger clone; base qualities are not given. Graves' hyperthyroidism was defined as stable when no progression to ophthalmopathy occurred over 18 months of follow-up. The hyperthyroidism patients were between 18 and 65 years old and newly diagnosed, with a disease duration of less than 2 months. Any patient with an uncontrolled infection, another autoimmune disease, pregnancy or lactation was excluded. Clinical symptoms, serum thyroxine and TRAb, thyroid ultrasound, and orbital computed tomography formed the basis for the diagnoses. PBMCs were separated from under 12 ml of fresh peripheral blood using Ficoll-Paque density gradient centrifugation. Trizol reagent was used to extract total RNA, and RNA quality was then checked on an Agilent 2100 Bioanalyzer. The TCR beta CDR3 regions were amplified from the RNA transcripts. The first round of RT-PCR for the TCR CDR3 was performed with the HTBI primer set and the Qiagen OneStep RT-PCR kit. Libraries were constructed in a second round of multiplex PCR, after which size selection and purification were carried out. Paired-end sequencing of the libraries was performed with 100 bp reads on an Illumina HiSeq2000. Per the source publication's procedure: SOAPnuke was used to process the raw data, removing reads that contained adapters or uncalled bases, had a mean Phred below 15, or lacked an exact match to the constant primer or identifier. High-quality paired reads were merged using COPE v1.2.5, and each unique nucleotide sequence was defined as a clonotype. MiTCR v1.1 was used to align the clonotypes against IMGT TRBV, TRBD and TRBJ reference segments. Only V-J combinations with frequency above 0.0001, covering 99.2% of repertoires, were analysed. The TCS score was defined as F50 (clonal expansion) divided by E x V (chaos), with BLOSUM62-based TCRdist calculated between CDR3 peptides within each V-J. Welch's t-statistics and random forest reduced around 520 V-J features to roughly 13, which were used in a naive Bayes classifier (R e1071). TCRdb reran the public reads through fastp at Q25 and MiXCR, keeping productive beta chains. Duplicate CDR3 protein sequences are folded into a single record with the most common DNA and genes. The V and J calls shown here were made by TCRdb, not taken from the authors' results. The sample table records fewer than 900,000 distinct CDR3 sequences; 16% of these occur just once. The top ten constitute about 8.4% of the sample.

The CDR3 holds 14 amino acids from the cysteine to the phenylalanine. This entry keeps only the CDR3 DNA: 42 bases, framed from base 1. From V the trimming removes 8 bases and from J it removes 0 bases, while the gene matches leave 5 bases of the junction unaccounted for. From a lookup of the germline V gene, CDR1 and CDR2 are LGHNA and YSLEER. The data belong to a study of T cells in Graves' hyperthyroidism and ophthalmopathy (dated 2019 in TCRdb). Background on the whole study: Peripheral blood was collected at initial diagnosis, before any treatment. To identify TCR V-J signatures that set the groups apart, the researchers used a discovery cohort of more than 95 patients, made up of 43 with Graves' ophthalmopathy and 55 to 65 with stable Graves' hyperthyroidism. Prospective prediction of ophthalmopathy was tested in an independent validation cohort consisting of about 19 hyperthyroidism patients and some 16 patients who later progressed to ophthalmopathy. The 75 to 100 discovery patients were randomly split 7:3 into training and test sets. Thyroid tissue and blood T-cell repertoires from six or seven Graves' hyperthyroidism patients were also compared in the study. Once sampling was done, hyperthyroidism patients were given methimazole at a starting dose of 30 mg daily, whereas ophthalmopathy patients were given high-dose intravenous methylprednisolone. The paper describes TCR Vbeta CDR3 sequencing of roughly 130 peripheral blood samples, made up of around 41 ophthalmopathy patients, approximately 76 hyperthyroidism patients and 17 progressor patients. The investigation overall reported the following: Ophthalmopathy was separated from stable hyperthyroidism by a 13 V-J signature model, with approximately 89% sensitivity and about 81% specificity obtained in cross-validation and 80%/75% obtained in testing. Sample size was not statistically predetermined, and blinding of investigators to group allocation was not performed. In validation, the model predicted progression to ophthalmopathy a median of roughly six months before onset, with over 60% sensitivity and roughly 72% specificity. Most expanded thyroid clonotypes (frequency above 0.001) were also found in blood, which suggests that blood repertoires may mirror thyroid immune responses.

Recombination linked TRBV4-3 to TRBJ2-3; TRBD1 matches 7 bases in the middle. The receptor was derived from a man between 18 and 29 years old with Graves' hyperthyroidism. Sequenced sample: blood. The nucleotides are TGCGCCAGCGGGACAGTTACTAGCACAGATACGCAGTATTTT. It translates to CASGTVTSTDTQYF.